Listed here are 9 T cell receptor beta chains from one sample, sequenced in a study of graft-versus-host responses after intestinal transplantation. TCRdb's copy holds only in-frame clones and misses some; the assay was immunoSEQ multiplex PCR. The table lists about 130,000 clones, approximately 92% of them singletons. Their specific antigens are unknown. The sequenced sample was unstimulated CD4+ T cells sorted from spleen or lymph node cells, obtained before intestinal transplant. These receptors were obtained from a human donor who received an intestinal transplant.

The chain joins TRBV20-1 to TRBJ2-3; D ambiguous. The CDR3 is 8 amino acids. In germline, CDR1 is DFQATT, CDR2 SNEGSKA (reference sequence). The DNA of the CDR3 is TGCCGTACGGATACGCAGTATTTT. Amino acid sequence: CRTDTQYF.

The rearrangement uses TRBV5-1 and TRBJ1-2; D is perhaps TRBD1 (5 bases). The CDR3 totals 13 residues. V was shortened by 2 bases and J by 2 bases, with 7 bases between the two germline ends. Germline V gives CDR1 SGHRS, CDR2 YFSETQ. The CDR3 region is CASSFEGNYGYTF. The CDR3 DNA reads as TGCGCCAGCAGCTTTGAGGGGAACTATGGCTACACCTTC.

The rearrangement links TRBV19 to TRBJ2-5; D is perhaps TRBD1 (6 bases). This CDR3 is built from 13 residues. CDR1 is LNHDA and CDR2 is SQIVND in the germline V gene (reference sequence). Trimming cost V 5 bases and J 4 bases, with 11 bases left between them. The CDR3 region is CASSVTGVETQYF. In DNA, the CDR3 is TGTGCCAGTAGTGTGACAGGAGTAGAGACCCAGTACTTC.

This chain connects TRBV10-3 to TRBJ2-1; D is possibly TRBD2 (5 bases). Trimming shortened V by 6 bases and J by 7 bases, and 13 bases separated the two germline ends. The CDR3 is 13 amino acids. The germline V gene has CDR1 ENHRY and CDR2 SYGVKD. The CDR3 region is CAIRDFQRNEQFF. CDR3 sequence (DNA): TGTGCCATCAGGGACTTTCAGAGGAATGAGCAGTTCTTC.

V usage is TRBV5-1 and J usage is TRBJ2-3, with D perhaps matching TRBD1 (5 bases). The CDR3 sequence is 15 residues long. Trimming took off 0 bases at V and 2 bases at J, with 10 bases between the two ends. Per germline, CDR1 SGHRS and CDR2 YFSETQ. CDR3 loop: CASSLGQNPTDTQYF. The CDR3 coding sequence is TGCGCCAGCAGCTTGGGACAGAACCCCACAGATACGCAGTATTTT.

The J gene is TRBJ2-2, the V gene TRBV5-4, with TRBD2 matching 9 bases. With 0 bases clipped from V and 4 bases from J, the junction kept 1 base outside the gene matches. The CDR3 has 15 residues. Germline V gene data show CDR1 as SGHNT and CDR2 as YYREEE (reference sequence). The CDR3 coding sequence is TGTGCCAGCAGCTTGGGGCGGGGGGGCACCGGGGAGCTGTTTTTT. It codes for CASSLGRGGTGELFF.

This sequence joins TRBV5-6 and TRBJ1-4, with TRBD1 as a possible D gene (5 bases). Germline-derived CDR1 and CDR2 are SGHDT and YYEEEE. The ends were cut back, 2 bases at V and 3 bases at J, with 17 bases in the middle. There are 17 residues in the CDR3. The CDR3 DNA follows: TGTGCCAGCAGCTTAAAGGTCAGGGAATCGTCTAATGAAAAACTGTTTTTT. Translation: CASSLKVRESSNEKLFF.

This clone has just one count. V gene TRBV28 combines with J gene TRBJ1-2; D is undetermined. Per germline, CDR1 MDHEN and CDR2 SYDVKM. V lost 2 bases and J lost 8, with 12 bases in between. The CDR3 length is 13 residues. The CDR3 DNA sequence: TGTGCCAGCAGTTTACAGCCCCTCTCGGGCTACACCTTC. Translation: CASSLQPLSGYTF.

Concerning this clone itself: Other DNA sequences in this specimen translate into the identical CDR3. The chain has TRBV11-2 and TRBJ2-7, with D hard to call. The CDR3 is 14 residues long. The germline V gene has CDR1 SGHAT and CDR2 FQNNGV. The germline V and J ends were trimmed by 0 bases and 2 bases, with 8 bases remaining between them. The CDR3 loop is CASSLDGRTYEQYF. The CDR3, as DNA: TGTGCCAGCAGCTTAGACGGGCGGACCTACGAGCAGTACTTC.